This T cell receptor beta chain was retrieved from a study of blood T cell repertoires in COVID-19. Study overall: Samples representing acute and convalescent COVID-19 were sourced from the United States, Italy and Spain.

Repertoires were generated with immunoSEQ multiplex PCR, while TCRdb's copy carries only in-frame clones and drops some. The sample contains 120,000 to 150,000 clones, 70% to 90% of which appear only once. CDR1 is SGHTA and CDR2 is FQGTGA in the germline V gene. The V and J ends lost 5 bases and 6 bases, in that order; junction bases with no gene match: 19. The CDR3 sequence is 17 residues long. Categorization into cohorts depended on clinical history that participants reported. The TCR comes from a woman younger than 45 with acute COVID-19. Sequences were obtained from PBMCs or T cells enriched from blood (not recorded which). The chain employs TRBV7-3 and TRBJ2-7; 7 positions agree with TRBD2. The CDR3 nucleotides are TGTGCCAGCAGCCCCACCGGGACTACAGCCTCCCTGGGCGAGCAGTACTTC. It encodes CASSPTGTTASLGEQYF.